This is a list of T cell receptor beta chains from one sample in a study of cytomegalovirus exposure and HLA in healthy donors. Produced via immunoSEQ multiplex PCR; TCRdb's table is partial and in-frame only. The sample contains roughly 58,000 clones, around 90% of which appear only once. Sequences were obtained from PBMCs. These receptors were taken from a man between 18 and 35 years old in good health and CMV-seronegative. The conserved cysteine and the conserved F or W are not part of the CDR3 here.

len,v_gene,j_gene,CDR3aa
11,TRBV10-3,TRBJ2-7,AITGIAGGEQY
12,TRBV5-1,TRBJ2-1,ASSLVLATNEQF
12,TRBV2,TRBJ2-7,ASSSGTGDYEQY
14,TRBV11-2,TRBJ2-7,ASSSPDGATPYEQY
11,TRBV18,TRBJ2-2,ASSPGATGELF
16,TRBV27,TRBJ1-4,ASSYRDRLMRTNEKLF
11,TRBV28,TRBJ1-3,ASSLAMGNTIY
13,TRBV19,TRBJ1-1,ASSIMNLANTEAF
12,TRBV7-8,TRBJ2-2,ASSLVLRTGELF
12,TRBV28,TRBJ2-1,ASSFGTNYNEQF
13,TRBV10-1,TRBJ2-1,ASSEDQRLYNEQF
12,TRBV2,TRBJ1-1,ASSESGQGARAF
14,TRBV25-1,TRBJ2-2,ASSDPGQTNTGELF
13,TRBV5-1,TRBJ1-1,ASSLVAGGATEAF
12,TRBV18,TRBJ2-1,ASSLRTSGNEQF
15,TRBV30,TRBJ2-2,ARAGTSGTPNTGELF
13,TRBV7-2,TRBJ2-2,ASSSSGVNTGELF
13,TRBV10-3,TRBJ2-7,AISASSDGAYEQY
15,TRBV5-1,TRBJ2-5,ASSLALAGGPQETQY
13,TRBV27,TRBJ2-1,ASSQPRGYYNEQF
13,TRBV2,TRBJ1-2,ASSGVDRGRGGYT
13,TRBV18,TRBJ2-7,ASSPGTGGSYEQY
9,TRBV20-1,TRBJ2-3,SARRDASQY
12,TRBV28,TRBJ2-5,ASSPPGIQETQY
15,TRBV28,TRBJ1-1,ASSLPRGQGLGTEAF
15,TRBV30,TRBJ2-3,AWSGGPLALPTDTQY
13,TRBV10-3,TRBJ1-4,AISAGSSENEKLF
12,TRBV28,TRBJ2-7,ASSSTAGGLEQY
13,TRBV27,TRBJ2-1,ASSLHRGAYNEQF
15,TRBV4-1,TRBJ2-2,ASSQRVLARAPGELF
15,TRBV2,TRBJ2-1,ASSVFTSGGTYNEQF
11,TRBV6-5,TRBJ2-1,ASTAAGNNEQF
13,TRBV27,TRBJ1-2,ASSGPGQGDYGYT
11,TRBV5-8,TRBJ1-5,ASSLRQGQPQH
13,TRBV9,TRBJ2-3,ASSAGSPSTDTQY
12,TRBV9,TRBJ2-5,ASSVEAGAETQY
11,TRBV27,TRBJ1-1,ASSSGMNTEAF
11,TRBV19,TRBJ1-5,ASGRGGGQPQH
11,TRBV28,TRBJ2-7,ASSSRYSGEQY
10,TRBV5-5,TRBJ1-1,ASSGQFTEAF
12,TRBV6-1,TRBJ2-5,ASSFRTSGSTQY
11,TRBV13,TRBJ2-7,ASSLAETYEQY
13,TRBV27,TRBJ2-3,ASSPRGRAGDTQY
13,TRBV19,TRBJ2-2,ASSIVTGGTGELF
14,TRBV28,TRBJ2-1,ASSRLGTSGYNEQF